Below are 21 T cell receptor beta chains sequenced from a single sample in a study of blood T cells in healthy people across ages (dated by TCRdb to between 2015 and 2017). Library creation used 5' RACE. Instrument used: Illumina HiSeq 2500. A second roughly 6 to 11 cycle PCR used a sample-barcoded 5' primer and a J-beta primer mix. The public reads were reanalyzed by TCRdb: fastp trimming at Q25, MiXCR alignment, in-frame beta chains only. A single entry per CDR3 protein holds the most common genes and DNA from its merged rows. The sample contains around 940,000 distinct CDR3 sequences, roughly 50% of them found a single time. The top ten clones comprise 20% to 25% of the sample. Sequencing input: blood. These receptors all come from a woman in her sixties or seventies in good health.

This clonotype showed up just a few times. CDR3 coding DNA: TGTGCCAGCAGCTTAAAAGCGGGAGGGCCCTGGGAGCAGTACTTC. Its protein product is CASSLKAGGPWEQYF. This chain links TRBV7-2 with TRBJ2-7; 10 bases match TRBD2. CDR1 and CDR2 (germline): SGHTA, FQGNSA. After removal of 2 bases from V and 7 bases from J, the junction contained 8 bases not matched to a gene. The CDR3 is 15 residues long.

This clonotype was recorded a few times. The chain couples TRBV7-2 to TRBJ2-4, with TRBD2 identical over 8 bases. Germline CDR1 and CDR2: SGHTA and FQGNSA. V trimming: 2 bases; J trimming: 5 bases; junction bases outside the gene matches: 17. The length of the CDR3 is 19 residues. CDR3 in DNA: TGTGCCAGCAGCTTATTGTTAGCGGGATCCTTAAATGGGGAAAACATTCAGTACTTC. Translating it yields CASSLLLAGSLNGENIQYF.

The chain recombines TRBV2 with TRBJ2-7; 9 bases match TRBD1. Germline V gene sequence: CDR1 SNHLY, CDR2 FYNNEI. The CDR3 is 15 residues long. V was clipped by 2 bases and J by 1 base; unmatched bases: 3. As DNA, the CDR3 is TGTGCCAGCAGTGAAAGGACAGGGGTGTCCTACGAGCAGTACTTC. This translates into CASSERTGVSYEQYF.

This clonotype was seen more than once but under ten times. The rearrangement joins TRBV6-6 to TRBJ2-7, with D possibly being TRBD2 (5 bases). CDR3 length: 13 residues. V lost 2 bases and J 6 bases, leaving 11 bases between the germline ends. CDR1 MNHNY and CDR2 SVGAGI come from the germline V gene (reference sequence). CDR3 sequence: CASSYDGRVEQYF. CDR3 in DNA: TGTGCCAGCAGTTACGACGGGCGGGTCGAGCAGTACTTC.

V gene TRBV29-1 combines with J gene TRBJ2-3; 8 bases fit TRBD2. Germline values: CDR1 SQVTM, CDR2 ANQGSEA. V shed 4 bases and J 2 bases; nucleotides not matched to a gene: 8. The length of the CDR3 is 15 residues. The CDR3 sequence: CSVVKRGTNTDTQYF. Written as DNA, the CDR3 is TGCAGCGTTGTAAAGCGGGGGACGAACACAGATACGCAGTATTTT.

The V gene is TRBV28, the J gene TRBJ2-7; the D gene is possibly TRBD1 (6 bases). V dropped 8 bases and J dropped 5 bases, with 13 bases sitting between them. This CDR3 contains 12 residues. Germline lookup yields CDR1 MDHEN and CDR2 SYDVKM. The CDR3 DNA is TGTGCCAGCCTTCAGGGGCCCAACGAGCAGTACTTC. Translation gives CASLQGPNEQYF. The variable domain in full, with the rest retrieved from reference TRBV28 and TRBJ2-7, is DVKVTQSSRYLVKRTGEKVFLECVQDMDHENMFWYRQDPGLGLRLIYFSYDVKMKEKGDIPEGYSVSREKKERFSLILESASTNQTSMYLCASLQGPNEQYFGPGTRLTVT.

This clonotype was detected a few times. Here the CDR3 reads CASSPLAGVGETQYF. The DNA for the CDR3 is TGTGCCAGCAGTCCTCTAGCGGGAGTGGGGGAGACCCAGTACTTC. The chain combines TRBV12-3 or TRBV12-4 with TRBJ2-7, with TRBD2 matching 10 bases. The J call may be in error: the DNA end matches TRBJ2-5 better. The CDR3 length is 15 residues.

This rearrangement joins TRBV7-8 to TRBJ2-7; 13 bases agree with TRBD2. The CDR3 is made up of 15 amino acids. J lost 4 bases, V lost 5 bases, and 5 bases had no gene match. Germline-derived CDR1 and CDR2 are SGHVS and FQNEAQ. The CDR3 DNA follows: TGTGCCAGCAGCCTACTAGCGGGAGGGATTTACGAGCAGTACTTC. It codes for CASSLLAGGIYEQYF.

The chain couples TRBV3-1 to TRBJ1-2, with 7 bases matching TRBD1. This CDR3 spans 13 amino acids. CDR1 LGHDT and CDR2 YNNKEL come from the germline V gene (reference sequence). V lost 6 bases and J lost 4; bases outside the gene matches: 5. In DNA form, the CDR3 reads TGTGCCAGCAGGGACACAGGGGTCTATGGCTACACCTTC. Translating it yields CASRDTGVYGYTF.

V and J are TRBV5-5 and TRBJ2-1, with D tentatively TRBD2 (6 bases). The ends were cut back, 4 bases at V and 1 base at J, with 15 bases in the middle. This CDR3 region has 16 residues. The germline gives CDR1 SGHKS, CDR2 YYEKEE (reference sequence). The CDR3, as DNA: TGTGCCAGCAGCCCCCCCGTTGCGGGGTCCTACAATGAGCAGTTCTTC. Its protein is CASSPPVAGSYNEQFF.

This chain links TRBV3-1 with TRBJ2-7; 9 bases align to TRBD1. V gave up 2 bases and J gave up 12 bases; unmatched junction bases: 8. The CDR3 spans 13 residues. Germline V gene data show CDR1 as LGHDT and CDR2 as YNNKEL (reference sequence). CDR3 bases: TGTGCCAGCAGCCAAACTGCCGGGACAGGGTCGTACTTC. Residues: CASSQTAGTGSYF.

This clonotype was found a few times. The chain recombines TRBV20-1 with TRBJ2-3; D remains unclear. The CDR3 runs 12 residues. Trimming removed 6 bases at V and 7 bases at J, with 14 bases between. Germline assignment: CDR1 DFQATT and CDR2 SNEGSKA (reference sequence). CDR3 loop: CSAAPGWNTQYF. For the CDR3, the DNA is TGCAGTGCCGCTCCCGGATGGAATACGCAGTATTTT.

The chain couples TRBV25-1 to TRBJ1-6; D is unclear. The CDR3 contains 14 residues. The V end was cut by 6 bases, the J end by 2 bases, with 8 bases between. The germline CDR1 and CDR2 sequences are MGHDK and SYGVNS. The CDR3 region is CASSLGAYNSPLHF. The CDR3 DNA reads as TGTGCCAGCAGCTTGGGCGCCTATAATTCACCCCTCCACTTT.

This clonotype showed up just a few times. The gene calls are TRBV29-1 and TRBJ2-7; TRBD1 matches 8 bases. Trimming cost V 7 bases and J 3 bases; bases outside gene matches: 8. The CDR3 consists of 13 residues. Germline assignment: CDR1 SQVTM and CDR2 ANQGSEA. The CDR3 region has the DNA TGCAGCGGGACTACAGGGGGGCACTACGAGCAGTACTTC. Amino acid sequence: CSGTTGGHYEQYF.

CDR3 residues: CASSTTGLAGGYNEQFF. CDR3 nucleotides: TGTGCCAGCAGCACTACTGGACTAGCGGGAGGCTACAATGAGCAGTTCTTC. The J gene is TRBJ2-1, the V gene TRBV7-6, with 14 bases aligning to TRBD2. The germline V gene has CDR1 SGHVS and CDR2 FNYEAQ. The V and J ends lost 5 bases and 3 bases, in that order; junction bases with no gene match: 6. The CDR3 spans 17 residues. Full variable domain (missing parts from reference TRBV7-6 and TRBJ2-1): GAGVSQSPRYKVTKRGQDVALRCDPISGHVSLYWYRQALGQGPEFLTYFNYEAQQDKSGLPNDRFSAERPEGSISTLTIQRTEQRDSAMYRCASSTTGLAGGYNEQFFGPGTRLTVL.

This clonotype was observed many times. The rearrangement links TRBV6-5 to TRBJ2-7; 9 bases are shared with TRBD1. Germline V CDR1 and CDR2: MNHEY, SVGAGI. The junction had 0 bases not matched to a gene; V was cut back by 6 bases and J by 6 bases. The CDR3 length is 11 residues. For the CDR3, the DNA is TGTGCCAGCAGGGACAGGGGCGAGCAGTACTTC. Translating it yields CASRDRGEQYF.

The genes are TRBV20-1 and TRBJ2-5, with TRBD2 matching 13 bases. The CDR3 has 15 residues. The V segment lost 5 bases and the J segment 4 bases; nucleotides outside the gene matches: 7. Per the germline V gene, CDR1 is DFQATT and CDR2 is SNEGSKA (reference sequence). The CDR3 spells CSAAETSGRRETQYF. CDR3 nucleotides: TGCAGTGCTGCTGAGACTAGCGGGAGGCGAGAGACCCAGTACTTC.

This clonotype has a handful of counts. CDR3 in amino acids: CSARDRGGSYEQYF. The CDR3 DNA is TGCAGTGCTAGAGACAGGGGTGGCTCCTACGAGCAGTACTTC. The chain joins TRBV20-1 to TRBJ2-7; D is possibly TRBD1 (6 bases). The V gene's germline CDR1 is DFQATT and CDR2 SNEGSKA (reference sequence). V lost 0 bases and J lost 0, with 9 bases in between. The CDR3 loop spans 14 amino acids.

The rearrangement links TRBV6-5 to TRBJ1-2, with 9 bases matching TRBD1. CDR1 is MNHEY, CDR2 SVGAGI, per germline. Trimming cost V 4 bases and J 7 bases; bases outside gene matches: 10. The CDR3 totals 15 residues. The CDR3 DNA sequence: TGTGCCAGCAGTTCCATGGGGACAGGGTTTGGTGGCTACACCTTC. Amino acids: CASSSMGTGFGGYTF.

The chain uses TRBV7-2 and TRBJ1-2; 11 positions match TRBD1. J gave up 6 bases and V 1 base, and 4 bases lay outside the gene matches. Germline V gives CDR1 SGHTA, CDR2 FQGNSA. CDR3 length: 15 residues. The CDR3 DNA is TGTGCCAGCAGCTTAGAAGGGACAGGGGGGCATGGCTACACCTTC. It translates to CASSLEGTGGHGYTF.

The chain has TRBV29-1 and TRBJ2-1; 14 nucleotides agree with TRBD2. Germline assignment: CDR1 SQVTM and CDR2 ANQGSEA. V lost 7 bases to trimming and J lost 8 bases; unmatched junction nucleotides: 4. The length of the CDR3 is 13 residues. The CDR3 is CSAGTSGSDEQFF. The CDR3, as DNA: TGCAGCGCTGGGACTAGCGGGAGTGATGAGCAGTTCTTC.